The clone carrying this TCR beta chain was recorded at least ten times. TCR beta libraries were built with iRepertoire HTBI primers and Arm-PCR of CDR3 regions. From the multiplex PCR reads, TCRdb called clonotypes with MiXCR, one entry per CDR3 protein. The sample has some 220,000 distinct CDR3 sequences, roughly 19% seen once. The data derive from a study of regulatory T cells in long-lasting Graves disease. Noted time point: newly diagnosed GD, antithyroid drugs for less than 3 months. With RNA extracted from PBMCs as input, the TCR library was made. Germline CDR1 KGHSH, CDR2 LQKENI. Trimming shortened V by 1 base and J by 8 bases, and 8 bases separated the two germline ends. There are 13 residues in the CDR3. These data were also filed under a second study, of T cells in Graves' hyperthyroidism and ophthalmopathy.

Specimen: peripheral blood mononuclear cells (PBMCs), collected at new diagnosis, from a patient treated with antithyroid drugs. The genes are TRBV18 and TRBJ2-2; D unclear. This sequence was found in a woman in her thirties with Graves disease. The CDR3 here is CASSPRGPGELFF. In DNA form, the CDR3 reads TGTGCCAGCTCACCACGAGGTCCGGGGGAGCTGTTTTTT.